Detailed here is one T cell receptor beta chain. In the authors' methods: Amplification from reference gene primers served as the basis for estimated nucleated cell counts. The repertoire was sequenced with immunoSEQ multiplex PCR; TCRdb's copy has only in-frame clones and lacks some. Clone size and V and J calls were adopted from that table, with D and trimming inferred from the DNA. The table records about 200,000 clones, around 82% of them present only once. The data are from a study of blood T cell repertoires in COVID-19. Study summary: In each case, the material was cDNA or gDNA derived from T cells, B-cell-depleted T cells, or PBMCs.

Living in about two dozen US areas, the participants were between about 18 and 90 years of age. Donors of Cohort 3 who recovered were those that had two negative PCRs, clearance, or symptom resolution. Germline lookup yields CDR1 LNHDA and CDR2 SQIVND (reference sequence). CDR3 size: 14 residues. The V segment lost 5 bases and the J segment 1 base; nucleotides outside the gene matches: 4. This sequence was found in a man aged 35-49 years who had recovered from COVID-19. The material sequenced was PBMCs or T cells enriched from blood (not recorded which). The gene calls are TRBV19 and TRBJ2-5; 7 bases are shared with TRBD2. In DNA form, the CDR3 reads TGTGCCAGTAGTGCGGCGGGGGTCCAAGAGACCCAGTACTTC. It is translated as CASSAAGVQETQYF.